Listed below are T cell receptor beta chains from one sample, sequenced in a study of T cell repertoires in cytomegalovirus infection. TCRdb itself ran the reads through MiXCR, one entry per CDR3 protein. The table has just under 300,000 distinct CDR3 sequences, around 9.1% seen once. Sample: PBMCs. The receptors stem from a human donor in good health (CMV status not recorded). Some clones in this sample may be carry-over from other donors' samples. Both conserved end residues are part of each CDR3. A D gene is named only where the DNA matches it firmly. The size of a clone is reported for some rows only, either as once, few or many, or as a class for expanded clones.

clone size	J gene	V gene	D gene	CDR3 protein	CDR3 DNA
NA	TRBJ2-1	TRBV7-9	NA	CASSLGSQDEQFF	TGTGCCAGCAGCTTGGGGAGTCAGGATGAGCAGTTCTTC
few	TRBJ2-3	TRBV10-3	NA	CAIRTRDPHTDTQYF	TGTGCCATCAGAACTAGAGATCCGCACACAGATACGCAGTATTTT
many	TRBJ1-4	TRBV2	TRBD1	CASSGQGSGEKLFF	TGTGCCAGCAGTGGACAGGGGAGTGGTGAAAAACTGTTTTTT
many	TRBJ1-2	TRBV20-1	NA	CSAFGRGYGYTF	TGCAGTGCTTTCGGCAGGGGATATGGCTACACCTTC
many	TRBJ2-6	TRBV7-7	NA	CASSSGGGSGANVLTF	TGTGCTAGCAGCTCCGGGGGAGGCTCTGGGGCCAACGTCCTGACTTTC
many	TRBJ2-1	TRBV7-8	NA	CASSLVVPFQRSYNEQFF	TGTGCCAGCAGCTTAGTGGTCCCATTCCAACGGTCCTACAATGAGCAGTTCTTC
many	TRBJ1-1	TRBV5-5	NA	CASSGRRGYVGAFF	TGTGCCAGCAGCGGGCGACGGGGCTACGTGGGAGCTTTCTTT
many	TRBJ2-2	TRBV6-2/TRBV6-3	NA	CAAKDKTGDRLNTGELFF	TGTGCCGCCAAGGACAAGACTGGGGACCGCCTCAACACCGGGGAGCTGTTTTTT
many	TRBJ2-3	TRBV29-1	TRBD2	CSLRAGGSTDTQYF	TGCAGCCTAAGAGCGGGGGGGAGCACAGATACGCAGTATTTT
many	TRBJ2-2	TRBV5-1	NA	CATPRQENTGELFF	TGCGCTACGCCCAGGCAGGAGAACACCGGGGAGCTGTTTTTT
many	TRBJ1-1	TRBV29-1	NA	CSVDKNTEAFF	TGCAGCGTTGACAAGAACACTGAAGCTTTCTTT
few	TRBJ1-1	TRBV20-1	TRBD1	CSARRTGRTEAFF	TGCAGTGCTAGGAGGACAGGGCGGACTGAAGCTTTCTTT
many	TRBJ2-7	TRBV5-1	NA	CASSFQGTYEQYF	TGTGCCAGTAGTTTCCAGGGCACCTACGAGCAGTACTTC
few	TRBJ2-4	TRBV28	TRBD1	CASSGLRTGQTKNIQYF	TGTGCCAGCAGTGGCCTAAGGACAGGGCAAACCAAAAACATTCAGTACTTC
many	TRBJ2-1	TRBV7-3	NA	CASSSGARGRKFF	TGTGCCAGCAGCTCCGGGGCCCGGGGGCGAAAGTTCTTC
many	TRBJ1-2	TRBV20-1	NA	CSASSGANYGYTF	TGCAGTGCCTCTTCGGGGGCTAACTATGGCTACACCTTC
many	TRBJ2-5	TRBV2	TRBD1	CASGRQGFQETQYF	TGTGCCAGCGGAAGACAGGGGTTCCAAGAGACCCAGTACTTC
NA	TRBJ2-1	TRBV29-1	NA	CSVVAARQRLTYNEQFF	TGCAGCGTTGTGGCTGCTAGACAGCGCCTAACCTACAATGAGCAGTTCTTC
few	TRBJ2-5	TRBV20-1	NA	CSARGGQQETQYF	TGCAGTGCCCGAGGGGGGCAGCAAGAGACCCAGTACTTC
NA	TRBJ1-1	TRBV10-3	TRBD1	CAIGQGMIPFF	TGTGCCATCGGACAGGGGATGATACCTTTCTTT
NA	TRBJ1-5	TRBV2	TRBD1	CASSPRTGRNQPQHF	TGTGCCAGCAGCCCCCGGACAGGGAGGAATCAGCCCCAGCATTTT
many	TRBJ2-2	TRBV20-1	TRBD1	CSAHGTANTGELFF	TGCAGTGCGCATGGGACAGCCAACACCGGGGAGCTGTTTTTT
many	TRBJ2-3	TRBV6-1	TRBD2	CASSASGGPTDTQYF	TGTGCCAGCAGTGCAAGCGGGGGGCCCACAGATACGCAGTATTTT
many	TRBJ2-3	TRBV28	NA	CATRGASTDTQYF	TGTGCCACCCGAGGGGCCAGCACAGATACGCAGTATTTT
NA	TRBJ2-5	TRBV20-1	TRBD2	CSARDGGSGGRFQETQYF	TGCAGTGCTAGAGATGGAGGAAGCGGGGGGCGATTTCAAGAGACCCAGTACTTC
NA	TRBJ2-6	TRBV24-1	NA	CATSDTNRAGANVLTF	TGTGCCACCAGTGATACGAACAGGGCTGGGGCCAACGTCCTGACTTTC
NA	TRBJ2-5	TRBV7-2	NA	CASSFHAGYGGTQYF	TGTGCCAGCAGCTTCCACGCGGGGTACGGGGGGACCCAGTACTTC
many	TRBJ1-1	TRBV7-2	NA	CASSIGAEAFF	TGTGCCAGCAGCATAGGGGCTGAAGCTTTCTTT
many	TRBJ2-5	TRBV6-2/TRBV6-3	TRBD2	CASSLGLAKTQYF	TGTGCCAGCAGTTTGGGACTAGCGAAGACCCAGTACTTC
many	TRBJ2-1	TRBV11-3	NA	CASSLSGWGSYNEQFF	TGTGCCAGCAGCCTCAGTGGGTGGGGGTCCTACAATGAGCAGTTCTTC
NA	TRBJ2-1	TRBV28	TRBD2	CASSLAGGFPGEQFF	TGTGCCAGCAGTTTAGCGGGGGGATTCCCAGGTGAGCAGTTCTTC
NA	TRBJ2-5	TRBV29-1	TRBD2	CSVGTSGASRETQYF	TGCAGCGTGGGGACTAGCGGGGCCTCCCGGGAGACCCAGTACTTC
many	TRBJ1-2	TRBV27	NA	CASSLLGAETYGYTF	TGTGCCAGCAGTTTACTCGGCGCGGAGACCTATGGCTACACCTTC
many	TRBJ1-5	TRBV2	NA	CASSPDGGVLQPQHF	TGTGCCAGCAGTCCCGACGGAGGAGTACTTCAGCCCCAGCATTTT
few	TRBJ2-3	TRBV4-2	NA	CASSEGLFVRTDTQYF	TGTGCCAGCAGCGAGGGACTTTTCGTCCGCACAGATACGCAGTATTTT
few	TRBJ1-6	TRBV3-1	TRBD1	CASSQLQGFNSPLHF	TGTGCCAGCAGCCAACTACAGGGGTTTAATTCACCCCTCCACTTT
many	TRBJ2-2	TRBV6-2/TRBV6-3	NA	CASSFLSGRGSTGELFF	TGTGCCAGCAGTTTCCTGTCCGGTAGAGGGTCAACCGGGGAGCTGTTTTTT
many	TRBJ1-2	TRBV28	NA	CASSTGQFSIQHYGYTF	TGTGCCAGCAGCACGGGACAATTCTCGATTCAGCACTATGGCTACACCTTC
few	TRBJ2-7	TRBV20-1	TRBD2	CSAATSGGGYEQYF	TGCAGTGCAGCCACTAGCGGGGGGGGTTACGAGCAGTACTTC
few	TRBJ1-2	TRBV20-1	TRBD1	CSARDRGRDGYTF	TGCAGTGCTAGAGACAGGGGGCGCGATGGCTACACCTTC